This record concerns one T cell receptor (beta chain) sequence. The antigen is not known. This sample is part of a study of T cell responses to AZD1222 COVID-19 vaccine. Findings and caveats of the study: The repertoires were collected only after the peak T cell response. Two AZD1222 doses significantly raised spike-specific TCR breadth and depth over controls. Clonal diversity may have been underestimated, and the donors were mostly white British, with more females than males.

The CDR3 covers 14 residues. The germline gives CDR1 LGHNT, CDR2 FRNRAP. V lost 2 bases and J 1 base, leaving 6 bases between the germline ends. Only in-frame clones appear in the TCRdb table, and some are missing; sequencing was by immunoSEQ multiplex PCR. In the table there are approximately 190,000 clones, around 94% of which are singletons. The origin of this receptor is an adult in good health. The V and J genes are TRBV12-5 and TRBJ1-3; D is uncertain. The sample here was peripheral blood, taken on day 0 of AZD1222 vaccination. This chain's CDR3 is CASGLRASGNTIYF. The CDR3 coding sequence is TGTGCTAGTGGTTTGAGAGCGTCTGGAAACACCATATATTTT.